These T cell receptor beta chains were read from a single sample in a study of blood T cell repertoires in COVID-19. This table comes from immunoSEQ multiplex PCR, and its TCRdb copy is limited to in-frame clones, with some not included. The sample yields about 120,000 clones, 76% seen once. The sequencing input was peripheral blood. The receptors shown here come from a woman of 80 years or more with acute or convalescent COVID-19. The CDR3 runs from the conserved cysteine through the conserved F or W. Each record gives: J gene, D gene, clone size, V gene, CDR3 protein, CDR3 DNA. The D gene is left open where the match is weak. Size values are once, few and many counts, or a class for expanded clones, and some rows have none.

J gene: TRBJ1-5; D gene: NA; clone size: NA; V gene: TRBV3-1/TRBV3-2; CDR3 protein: CASSQVGGTNQPQHF; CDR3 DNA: TGTGCCAGCAGCCAAGTTGGAGGTACTAATCAGCCCCAGCATTTT
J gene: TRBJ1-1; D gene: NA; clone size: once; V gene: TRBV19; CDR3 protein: CASSPTNTEAFF; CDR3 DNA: TGTGCCAGTAGTCCAACAAACACTGAAGCTTTCTTT
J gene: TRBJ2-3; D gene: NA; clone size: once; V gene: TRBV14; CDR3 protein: CASSQTAGSDTQYF; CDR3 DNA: TGTGCCAGCAGCCAAACTGCAGGGTCAGATACGCAGTATTTT
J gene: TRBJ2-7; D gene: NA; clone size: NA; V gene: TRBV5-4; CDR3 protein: CASSPTGGIYEQYF; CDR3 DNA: TGTGCCAGCAGCCCAACCGGGGGAATCTACGAGCAGTACTTC
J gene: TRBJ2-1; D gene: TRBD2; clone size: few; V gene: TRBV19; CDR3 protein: CASSTTSGAFYNEQFF; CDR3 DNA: TGTGCCAGTAGTACCACTAGCGGGGCATTCTACAATGAGCAGTTCTTC
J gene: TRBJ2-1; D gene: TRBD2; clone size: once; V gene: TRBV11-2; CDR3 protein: CASSSNLGLAGPYNEQFF; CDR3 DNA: TGTGCCAGCAGCTCTAACCTCGGACTAGCGGGGCCCTACAATGAGCAGTTCTTC
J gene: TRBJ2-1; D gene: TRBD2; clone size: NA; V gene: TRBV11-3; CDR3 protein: CASSRTSNEQFF; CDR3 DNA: TGTGCCAGCAGCCGGACTAGTAATGAGCAGTTCTTC
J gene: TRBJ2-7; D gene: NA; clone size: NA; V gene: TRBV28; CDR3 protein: CASSTYSYEQYF; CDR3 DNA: TGTGCCAGCAGCACATACAGTTACGAGCAGTACTTC
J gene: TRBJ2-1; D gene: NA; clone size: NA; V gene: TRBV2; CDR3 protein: CASCRVRSYNEQFF; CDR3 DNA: TGTGCCAGCTGCAGGGTCCGCTCCTACAATGAGCAGTTCTTC
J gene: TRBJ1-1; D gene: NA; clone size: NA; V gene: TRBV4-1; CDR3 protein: CASSQETPNTEAFF; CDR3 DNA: TGCGCCAGCAGCCAAGAGACACCGAACACTGAAGCTTTCTTT
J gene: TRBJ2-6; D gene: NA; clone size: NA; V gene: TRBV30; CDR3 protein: CAWSPDYSGANVLTF; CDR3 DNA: TGTGCCTGGAGCCCAGACTACTCTGGGGCCAACGTCCTGACTTTC
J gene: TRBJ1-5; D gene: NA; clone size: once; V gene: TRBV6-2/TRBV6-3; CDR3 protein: CASSYAPHRRGLGNQPQHF; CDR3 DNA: TGTGCCAGCAGTTACGCCCCGCACCGCAGGGGATTGGGCAATCAGCCCCAGCATTTT
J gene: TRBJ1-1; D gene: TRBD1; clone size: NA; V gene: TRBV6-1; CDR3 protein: CASSERQGVLDEAFF; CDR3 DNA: TGTGCCAGCAGTGAAAGACAGGGGGTGTTGGATGAAGCTTTCTTT
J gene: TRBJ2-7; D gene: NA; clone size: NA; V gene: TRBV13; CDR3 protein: CASSLGLGARAYEQYF; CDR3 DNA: TGTGCCAGCAGCTTAGGCCTAGGGGCAAGAGCCTACGAGCAGTACTTC
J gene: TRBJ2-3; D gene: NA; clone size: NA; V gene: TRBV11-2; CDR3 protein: CASSFPRGDTQYF; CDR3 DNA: TGTGCCAGCAGCTTCCCCAGGGGAGATACGCAGTATTTT
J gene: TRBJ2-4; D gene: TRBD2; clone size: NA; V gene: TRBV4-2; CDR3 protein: CASSPGELGLAGGPPHIQYF; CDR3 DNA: TGTGCCAGCAGCCCGGGTGAACTGGGACTAGCGGGGGGCCCGCCCCACATTCAGTACTTC
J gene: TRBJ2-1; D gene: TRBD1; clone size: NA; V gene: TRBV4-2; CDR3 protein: CASSPKVVATGGNEQFF; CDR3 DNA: TGTGCCAGCAGCCCTAAAGTGGTGGCGACAGGGGGCAATGAGCAGTTCTTC